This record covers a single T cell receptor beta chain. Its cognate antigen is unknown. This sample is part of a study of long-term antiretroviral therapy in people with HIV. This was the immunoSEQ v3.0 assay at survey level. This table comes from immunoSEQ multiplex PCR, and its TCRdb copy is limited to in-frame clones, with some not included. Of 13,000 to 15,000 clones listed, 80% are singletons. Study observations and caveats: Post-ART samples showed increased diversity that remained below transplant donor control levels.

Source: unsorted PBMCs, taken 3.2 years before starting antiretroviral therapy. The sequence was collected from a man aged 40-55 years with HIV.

The CDR3 is CASSPDLNTEAFF. CDR3 in DNA: TGTGCCAGCAGCCCTGACTTGAACACTGAAGCTTTCTTT. The V gene is TRBV9, the J gene TRBJ1-1; the D is unclear. The CDR3 is 13 amino acids. Germline-derived CDR1 and CDR2 are SGDLS and YYNGEE. V lost 4 bases to trimming and J lost 0 bases, with 7 bases between them.